The source of this T cell receptor (beta chain) is a study of PD-1 blockade in mismatch repair-deficient tumors. Method: immunoSEQ multiplex PCR; TCRdb's copy keeps in-frame clones and lacks some. This sample has some 16,000 clones, with less than 85% found just once. Time point described: roughly ten-day in vitro stimulation with candidate neoantigen peptide 5. On this clone itself: Its antigen is not known.

Germline-derived CDR1 and CDR2 are SNHLY and FYNNEI. Between the trimmed V and J ends, which lost 6 bases and 9 bases, there was a span of 9 bases. The CDR3 is 11 amino acids. The receptor was isolated from an adult with mismatch repair-deficient cancer. V and J are TRBV2 and TRBJ1-3, with D maybe TRBD1 (5 bases). The sample consisted of cells cultured in vitro, taken from a patient treated with pembrolizumab. DNA for the CDR3: TGTGCCAGCAGCCCCGGGGCCACCATATATTTT. Protein sequence: CASSPGATIYF.